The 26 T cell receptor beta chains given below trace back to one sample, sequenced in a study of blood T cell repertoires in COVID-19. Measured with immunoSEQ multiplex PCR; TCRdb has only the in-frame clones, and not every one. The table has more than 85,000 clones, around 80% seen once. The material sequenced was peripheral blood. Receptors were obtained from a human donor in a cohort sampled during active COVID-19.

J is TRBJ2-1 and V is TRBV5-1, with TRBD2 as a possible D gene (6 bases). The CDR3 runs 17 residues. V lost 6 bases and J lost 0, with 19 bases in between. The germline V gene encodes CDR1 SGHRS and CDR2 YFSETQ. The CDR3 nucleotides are TGCGCCAGCACCCCCGCGGGATTTATGAGCTCCTACAATGAGCAGTTCTTC. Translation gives CASTPAGFMSSYNEQFF.

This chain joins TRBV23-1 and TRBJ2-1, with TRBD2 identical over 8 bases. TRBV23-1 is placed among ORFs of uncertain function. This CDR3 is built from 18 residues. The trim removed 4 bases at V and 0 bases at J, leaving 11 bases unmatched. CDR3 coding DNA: TGCGCCAGCAGTCTAGGCCTAGCGGGCCCAACCTCCTACAATGAGCAGTTCTTC. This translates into CASSLGLAGPTSYNEQFF.

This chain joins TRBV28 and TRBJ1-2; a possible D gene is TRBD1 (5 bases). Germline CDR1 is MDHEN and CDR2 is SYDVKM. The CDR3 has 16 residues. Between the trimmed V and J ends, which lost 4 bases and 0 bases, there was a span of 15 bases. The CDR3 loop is CASSYPTGLANYGYTF. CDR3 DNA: TGTGCCAGCAGTTACCCTACAGGTCTAGCTAACTATGGCTACACCTTC.

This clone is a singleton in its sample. This CDR3 reads CASSPLGLGGVGEQYF. The DNA for the CDR3 is TGTGCCAGCAGCCCACTGGGTTTGGGAGGGGTCGGTGAGCAGTACTTC. The genes are TRBV5-5 and TRBJ2-7, with 7 bases matching TRBD2. Germline V gene data show CDR1 as SGHKS and CDR2 as YYEKEE (reference sequence). CDR3 length equals 16 residues. After removal of 4 bases from V and 7 bases from J, the junction contained 17 bases not matched to a gene.

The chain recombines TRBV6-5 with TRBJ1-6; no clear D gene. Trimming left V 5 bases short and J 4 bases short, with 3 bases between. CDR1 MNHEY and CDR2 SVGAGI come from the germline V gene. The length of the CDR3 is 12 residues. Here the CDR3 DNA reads TGTGCCAGCAGTCAATATAATTCACCCCTCCACTTT. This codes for CASSQYNSPLHF.

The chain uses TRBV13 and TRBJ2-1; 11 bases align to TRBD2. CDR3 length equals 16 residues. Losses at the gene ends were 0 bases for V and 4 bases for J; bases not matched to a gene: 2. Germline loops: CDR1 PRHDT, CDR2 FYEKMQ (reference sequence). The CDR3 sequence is CASSLGGTSGYNEQFF. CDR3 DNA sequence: TGTGCCAGCAGCTTAGGCGGGACTAGCGGTTACAATGAGCAGTTCTTC.

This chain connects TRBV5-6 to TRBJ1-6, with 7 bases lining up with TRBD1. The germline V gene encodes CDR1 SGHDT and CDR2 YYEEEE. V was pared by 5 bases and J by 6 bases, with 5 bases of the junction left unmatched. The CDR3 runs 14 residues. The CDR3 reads CASSLRDSNSPLHF. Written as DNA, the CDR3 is TGTGCCAGCAGTTTGCGGGACAGTAATTCACCCCTCCACTTT.

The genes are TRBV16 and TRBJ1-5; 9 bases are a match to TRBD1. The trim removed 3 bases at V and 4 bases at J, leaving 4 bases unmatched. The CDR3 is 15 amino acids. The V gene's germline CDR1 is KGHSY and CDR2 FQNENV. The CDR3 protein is CASSQGGTGNQPQHF. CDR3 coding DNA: TGTGCCAGCAGCCAGGGAGGGACAGGGAATCAGCCCCAGCATTTT.

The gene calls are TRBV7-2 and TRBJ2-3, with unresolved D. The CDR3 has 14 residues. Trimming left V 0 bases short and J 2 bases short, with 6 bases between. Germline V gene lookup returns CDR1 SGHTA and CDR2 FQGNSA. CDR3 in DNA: TGTGCCAGCAGCTTAGCGGGCTTCACAGATACGCAGTATTTT. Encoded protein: CASSLAGFTDTQYF.

The CDR3 is CASSIGLTGIRSPLHF. The DNA of the CDR3 is TGTGCCAGTAGTATAGGCCTGACAGGGATTCGTTCACCCCTCCACTTT. This chain connects TRBV19 to TRBJ1-6, with 7 bases that match TRBD1. The CDR3 sequence is 16 residues long. CDR1 is LNHDA, CDR2 SQIVND, per germline (reference sequence). The V and J ends lost 1 base and 9 bases, in that order; junction bases with no gene match: 9.

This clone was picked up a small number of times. The CDR3 DNA follows: TGTGCCAGCAGATCCAGAGAGACCCAGTACTTC. Amino acid sequence: CASRSRETQYF. This chain joins TRBV6-5 and TRBJ2-5; D ambiguous. This CDR3 has 11 residues. The V end was cut by 6 bases, the J end by 4 bases, with 6 bases between. Germline lookup yields CDR1 MNHEY and CDR2 SVGAGI.

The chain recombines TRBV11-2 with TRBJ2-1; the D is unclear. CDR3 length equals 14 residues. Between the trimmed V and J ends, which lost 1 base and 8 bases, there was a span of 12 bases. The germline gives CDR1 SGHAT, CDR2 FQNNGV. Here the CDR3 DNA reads TGTGCCAGCAGCTTAGGGCTAGATGGCCATGAGCAGTTCTTC. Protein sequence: CASSLGLDGHEQFF. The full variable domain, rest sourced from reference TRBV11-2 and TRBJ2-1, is EAGVAQSPRYKIIEKRQSVAFWCNPISGHATLYWYQQILGQGPKLLIQFQNNGVVDDSQLPKDRFSAERLKGVDSTLKIQPAKLEDSAVYLCASSLGLDGHEQFFGPGTRLTVL.

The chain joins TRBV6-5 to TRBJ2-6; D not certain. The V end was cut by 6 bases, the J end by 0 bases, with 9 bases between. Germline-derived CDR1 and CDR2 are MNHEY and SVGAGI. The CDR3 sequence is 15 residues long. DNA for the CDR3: TGTGCCAGCAGCCTACCGGGCTCTGGGGCCAACGTCCTGACTTTC. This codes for CASSLPGSGANVLTF.

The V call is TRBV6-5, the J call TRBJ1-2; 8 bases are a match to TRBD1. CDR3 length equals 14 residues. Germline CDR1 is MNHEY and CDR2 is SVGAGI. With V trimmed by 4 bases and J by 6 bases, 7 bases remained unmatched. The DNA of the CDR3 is TGTGCCAGCAGTTCCCCGGCAGGGGGCGATGGCTACACCTTC. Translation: CASSSPAGGDGYTF.

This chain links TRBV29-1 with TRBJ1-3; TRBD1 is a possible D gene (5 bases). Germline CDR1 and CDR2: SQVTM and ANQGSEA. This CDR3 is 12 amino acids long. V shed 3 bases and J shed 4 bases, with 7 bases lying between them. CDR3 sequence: CSVDPGGNTIYF. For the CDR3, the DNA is TGCAGCGTTGATCCAGGGGGAAACACCATATATTTT.

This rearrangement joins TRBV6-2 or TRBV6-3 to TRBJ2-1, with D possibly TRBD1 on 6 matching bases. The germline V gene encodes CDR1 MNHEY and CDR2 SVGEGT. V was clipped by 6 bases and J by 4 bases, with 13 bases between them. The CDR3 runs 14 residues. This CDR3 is CASSLDRFYNEQFF. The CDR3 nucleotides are TGTGCCAGCAGCCTAGACAGGTTTTACAATGAGCAGTTCTTC.

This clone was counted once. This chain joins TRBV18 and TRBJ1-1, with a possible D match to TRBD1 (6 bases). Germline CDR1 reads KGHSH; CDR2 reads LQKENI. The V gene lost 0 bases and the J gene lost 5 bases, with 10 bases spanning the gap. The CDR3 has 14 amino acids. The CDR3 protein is CASSPPSGTTEAFF. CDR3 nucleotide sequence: TGTGCCAGCTCACCACCGTCTGGGACAACTGAAGCTTTCTTT.

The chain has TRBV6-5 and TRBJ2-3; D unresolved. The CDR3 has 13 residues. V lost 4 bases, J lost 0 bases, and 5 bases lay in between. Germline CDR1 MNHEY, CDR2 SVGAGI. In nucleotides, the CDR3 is TGTGCCAGCAGTTTGAGTAGCACAGATACGCAGTATTTT. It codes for CASSLSSTDTQYF.

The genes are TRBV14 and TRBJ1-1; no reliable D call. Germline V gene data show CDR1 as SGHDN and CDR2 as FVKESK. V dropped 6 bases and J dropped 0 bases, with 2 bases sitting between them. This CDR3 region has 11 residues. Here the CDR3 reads CASSMNTEAFF. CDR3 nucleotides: TGTGCCAGCAGTATGAACACTGAAGCTTTCTTT. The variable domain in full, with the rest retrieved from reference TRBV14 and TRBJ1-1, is EAGVTQFPSHSVIEKGQTVTLRCDPISGHDNLYWYRRVMGKEIKFLLHFVKESKQDESGMPNNRFLAERTGGTYSTLKVQPAELEDSGVYFCASSMNTEAFFGQGTRLTVV.

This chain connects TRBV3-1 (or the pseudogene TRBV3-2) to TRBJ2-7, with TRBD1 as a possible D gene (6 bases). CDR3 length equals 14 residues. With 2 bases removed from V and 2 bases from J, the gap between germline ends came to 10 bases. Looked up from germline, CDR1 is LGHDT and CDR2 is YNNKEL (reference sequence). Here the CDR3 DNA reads TGTGCCAGCAGCCAACGGAACAGGGCCTACGAGCAGTACTTC. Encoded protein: CASSQRNRAYEQYF.

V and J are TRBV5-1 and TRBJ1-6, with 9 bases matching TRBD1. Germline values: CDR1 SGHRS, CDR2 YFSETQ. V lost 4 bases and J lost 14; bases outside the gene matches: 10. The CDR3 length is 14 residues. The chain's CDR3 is CASSPEGTGNTLHF. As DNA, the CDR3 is TGCGCCAGCAGCCCGGAAGGGACAGGGAATACCCTCCACTTT.

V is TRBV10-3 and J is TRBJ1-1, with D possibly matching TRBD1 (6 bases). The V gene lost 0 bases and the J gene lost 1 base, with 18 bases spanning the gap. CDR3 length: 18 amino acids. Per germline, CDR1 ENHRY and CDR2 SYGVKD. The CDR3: CAISESRVGATPNTEAFF. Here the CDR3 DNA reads TGTGCCATCAGTGAGTCAAGGGTGGGGGCCACCCCGAACACTGAAGCTTTCTTT.

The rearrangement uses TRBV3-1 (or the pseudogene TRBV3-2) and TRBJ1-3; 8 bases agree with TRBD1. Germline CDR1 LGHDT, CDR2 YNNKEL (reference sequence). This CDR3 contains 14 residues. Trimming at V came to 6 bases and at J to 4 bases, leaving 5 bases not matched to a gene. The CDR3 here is CASRDRGGGNTIYF. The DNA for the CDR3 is TGTGCCAGCAGAGACAGGGGAGGGGGAAACACCATATATTTT.

The chain's CDR3 is CASSPGQGREQREQYF. CDR3 DNA: TGTGCCAGCAGCCCGGGACAGGGAAGAGAACAGCGGGAGCAGTACTTC. V is TRBV7-6 and J is TRBJ2-7; 9 positions match TRBD1. V dropped 5 bases and J dropped 7; count of bases not matched to a gene: 15. The length of the CDR3 is 16 residues. CDR1 and CDR2 from the germline V gene are SGHVS and FNYEAQ.

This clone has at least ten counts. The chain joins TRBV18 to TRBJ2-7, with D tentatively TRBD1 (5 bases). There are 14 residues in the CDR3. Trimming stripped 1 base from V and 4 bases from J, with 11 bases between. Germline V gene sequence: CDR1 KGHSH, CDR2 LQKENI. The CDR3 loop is CASSPRGAGYEQYF. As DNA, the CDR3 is TGTGCCAGCTCACCACGTGGGGCAGGGTACGAGCAGTACTTC.

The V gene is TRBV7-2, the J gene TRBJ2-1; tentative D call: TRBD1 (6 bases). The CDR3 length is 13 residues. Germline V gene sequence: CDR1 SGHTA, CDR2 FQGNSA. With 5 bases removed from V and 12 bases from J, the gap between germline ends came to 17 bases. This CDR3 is CASSPDRDMGQFF. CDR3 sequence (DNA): TGTGCCAGCAGCCCCGATCGGGACATGGGGCAGTTCTTC.